The 26 T cell receptor beta chains reported below all come from one sample, sequenced in a study of T cells in tuberculosis. Clones were read by immunoSEQ multiplex PCR, and TCRdb kept only the in-frame ones, dropping some. Of around 25,000 clones listed, more than 90% were seen once; the top ten hold roughly 15%. The sequenced material came from PBMCs. The receptor source for this set is a donor between 10 and 29 years old with latent tuberculosis or without tuberculosis infection. Some clones in this sample may be carry-over from other donors' samples.

This chain connects TRBV29-1 to TRBJ2-2; perhaps TRBD2 as D (5 bases). The CDR3 has 11 residues. The germline CDR1 and CDR2 sequences are SQVTM and ANQGSEA. Trimming left V 3 bases short and J 7 bases short, with 6 bases between. DNA for the CDR3: TGCAGCGTTGACGGGGTCGGGGAGCTGTTTTTT. This encodes CSVDGVGELFF.

J is TRBJ2-5 and V is TRBV14; possibly TRBD1 for D (5 bases). V was trimmed by 1 base and J by 1 base, leaving 10 bases between them. This CDR3 spans 15 amino acids. The germline CDR1 and CDR2 sequences are SGHDN and FVKESK. The CDR3 bases are TGTGCCAGCAGCCAAGGGGTTAGGGGCCAAGAGACCCAGTACTTC. Amino acid sequence: CASSQGVRGQETQYF. The whole variable domain, remainder taken from reference TRBV14 and TRBJ2-5, is EAGVTQFPSHSVIEKGQTVTLRCDPISGHDNLYWYRRVMGKEIKFLLHFVKESKQDESGMPNNRFLAERTGGTYSTLKVQPAELEDSGVYFCASSQGVRGQETQYFGPGTRLLVL.

The chain links TRBV5-1 to TRBJ1-2; TRBD1 matches 8 bases. The trim removed 4 bases at V and 3 bases at J, leaving 11 bases unmatched. Germline-derived CDR1 and CDR2 are SGHRS and YFSETQ. This CDR3 contains 16 residues. CDR3 sequence reads: CASSGAGQGMDYGYTF. The CDR3 bases are TGCGCCAGCAGCGGGGCCGGACAGGGAATGGACTATGGCTACACCTTC.

V usage is TRBV5-1 and J usage is TRBJ2-5; D is perhaps TRBD1 (6 bases). Germline CDR1 SGHRS, CDR2 YFSETQ. The germline V and J ends were trimmed by 3 bases and 0 bases, with 15 bases remaining between them. This CDR3 has 16 residues. CDR3: CASSSSLDRYQETQYF. The CDR3 nucleotides are TGCGCCAGCAGCTCCAGCTTAGACAGGTACCAAGAGACCCAGTACTTC.

The chain joins TRBV27 to TRBJ2-6; D not certain. This CDR3 region has 12 residues. V shed 8 bases and J shed 5 bases, with 7 bases lying between them. The germline CDR1 and CDR2 sequences are MNHEY and SMNVEV (reference sequence). CDR3 amino acids: CASRGWANVLTF. The CDR3 DNA sequence: TGTGCCAGCCGCGGCTGGGCCAACGTCCTGACTTTC.

Only one count was recorded for this clone. The chain recombines TRBV6-5 with TRBJ1-4; no definite D call. The CDR3 runs 16 residues. Germline values: CDR1 MNHEY, CDR2 SVGAGI. Trimming took 0 bases from V and 4 from J, leaving 12 bases between them. The CDR3: CASSYSKLRDNEKLFF. CDR3 sequence (DNA): TGTGCCAGCAGTTACTCGAAGTTGCGGGATAATGAAAAACTGTTTTTT.

This clone was seen just once. This chain links TRBV18 with TRBJ2-2; possibly TRBD1 for D (6 bases). The CDR3 extends over 15 amino acids. The V end was cut by 3 bases, the J end by 5 bases, with 13 bases between. The germline CDR1 and CDR2 sequences are KGHSH and LQKENI. In DNA, the CDR3 is TGTGCCAGCTCACCGCGGCAGGGGTGGACCGGGGAGCTGTTTTTT. Translating it yields CASSPRQGWTGELFF.

The rearrangement joins TRBV4-3 to TRBJ2-5; TRBD2 matches 9 bases. The ends lost 4 bases at V and 6 bases at J; junction bases unmatched: 9. CDR3 length: 15 residues. The germline gives CDR1 LGHNA, CDR2 YSLEER. This chain's CDR3 is CASSLLAGPRQTQYF. The CDR3 DNA follows: TGCGCCAGCAGCCTGCTAGCGGGACCCAGGCAGACCCAGTACTTC.

The chain couples TRBV30 to TRBJ2-5, with a tentative D call TRBD1 (7 bases). With 5 bases removed from V and 3 bases from J, the gap between germline ends came to 19 bases. Germline CDR1 GTSNPN, CDR2 SVGIG (reference sequence). CDR3 length equals 15 residues. CDR3 in amino acids: CAWSGGGRLKETQYF. DNA for the CDR3: TGTGCCTGGTCCGGAGGGGGCAGGTTAAAAGAGACCCAGTACTTC. Variable domain in full (rest from reference TRBV30 and TRBJ2-5): SQTIHQWPATLVQPVGSPLSLECTVEGTSNPNLYWYRQAAGRGLQLLFYSVGIGQISSEVPQNLSASRPQDRQFILSSKKLLLSDSGFYLCAWSGGGRLKETQYFGPGTRLLVL.

This rearrangement joins TRBV11-2 to TRBJ1-6; 7 bases align to TRBD1. The CDR3 consists of 15 residues. Germline loops: CDR1 SGHAT, CDR2 FQNNGV. V gave up 5 bases and J gave up 6 bases; unmatched junction bases: 7. The CDR3 DNA reads as TGTGCCAGCAGCACCGGGACAGCCTCTAATTCACCCCTCCACTTT. It codes for CASSTGTASNSPLHF.

V and J are TRBV5-1 and TRBJ2-7, with 12 bases aligning to TRBD1. The CDR3 totals 15 residues. Losses at the gene ends were 4 bases for V and 9 bases for J; bases not matched to a gene: 11. Germline V gene sequence: CDR1 SGHRS, CDR2 YFSETQ. As DNA, the CDR3 is TGCGCCAGCAGCGGCCGGGACAGGGGGCTGTTTGGGCAGTACTTC. It is translated as CASSGRDRGLFGQYF. Looking up the rest from reference TRBV5-1 and TRBJ2-7 gives the full variable domain: KAGVTQTPRYLIKTRGQQVTLSCSPISGHRSVSWYQQTPGQGLQFLFEYFSETQRNKGNFPGRFSGRQFSNSRSEMNVSTLELGDSALYLCASSGRDRGLFGQYFGPGTRLTVT.

The chain is built from TRBV7-3 and TRBJ1-1, with D possibly being TRBD1 (5 bases). V lost 2 bases to trimming and J lost 0 bases, with 7 bases between them. The CDR3 totals 14 residues. Germline V gene lookup returns CDR1 SGHTA and CDR2 FQGTGA. CDR3 DNA sequence: TGTGCCAGCAGCTTAGGGGCCATGAACACTGAAGCTTTCTTT. Its protein is CASSLGAMNTEAFF.

The chain is built from TRBV14 and TRBJ1-6; D call uncertain. This CDR3 has 14 amino acids. Looked up from germline, CDR1 is SGHDN and CDR2 is FVKESK. V lost 0 bases to trimming and J lost 7 bases, with 7 bases between them. The CDR3 DNA follows: TGTGCCAGCAGCCAAGAGTCGGGAAATTCACCCCTCCACTTT. Amino acid sequence: CASSQESGNSPLHF.

This clone is medium-sized. The J gene is TRBJ2-2, the V gene TRBV11-2; no clear D. V was pared by 8 bases and J by 3 bases, with 7 bases between. Germline assignment: CDR1 SGHAT and CDR2 FQNNGV. There are 12 residues in the CDR3. As DNA, the CDR3 is TGTGCCAGCTCTTCCGACACCGGGGAGCTGTTTTTT. The encoded protein is CASSSDTGELFF.

V usage is TRBV5-1 and J usage is TRBJ1-2; D gene unclear. The length of the CDR3 is 12 residues. V was clipped by 4 bases and J by 2 bases, with 6 bases between them. Per the germline V gene, CDR1 is SGHRS and CDR2 is YFSETQ. CDR3 protein: CASSEQNYGYTF. In DNA form, the CDR3 reads TGCGCCAGCAGCGAACAGAACTATGGCTACACCTTC.

This chain joins TRBV19 and TRBJ2-1, with TRBD2 as a possible D gene (5 bases). The CDR3 sequence is 15 residues long. CDR1 LNHDA and CDR2 SQIVND come from the germline V gene (reference sequence). Trimming removed 5 bases at V and 0 bases at J, with 11 bases between. The CDR3: CASSVIASSYNEQFF. CDR3 nucleotides: TGTGCCAGTAGTGTGATAGCGAGCTCCTACAATGAGCAGTTCTTC.

The chain joins TRBV27 to TRBJ2-3; D remains unclear. The CDR3 runs 13 residues. Looked up from germline, CDR1 is MNHEY and CDR2 is SMNVEV (reference sequence). V lost 2 bases and J lost 5, with 8 bases in between. CDR3: CASSLIVRDTQYF. CDR3 bases: TGTGCCAGCAGTTTAATCGTCCGAGATACGCAGTATTTT.

The CDR3 DNA follows: TGTGCCAGCAGCTTAGGAAGTTCTAGAGCATACCACCACAATGAGCAGTTCTTC. Protein product: CASSLGSSRAYHHNEQFF. The chain employs TRBV11-3 and TRBJ2-1; D uncertain. The CDR3 loop spans 18 amino acids. The V gene lost 1 base and the J gene lost 5 bases, with 21 bases spanning the gap. The germline CDR1 and CDR2 sequences are SGHNT and YENEEA.

The chain uses TRBV18 and TRBJ2-2; 7 bases map to TRBD1. This CDR3 is built from 15 residues. The V segment lost 7 bases and the J segment 0 bases; nucleotides outside the gene matches: 5. In germline, CDR1 is KGHSH, CDR2 LQKENI. The CDR3: CASYRQGTNTGELFF. DNA for the CDR3: TGTGCCAGCTACCGACAGGGAACGAACACCGGGGAGCTGTTTTTT.

CDR3 protein: CASSFLANVLTF. The CDR3 DNA sequence: TGTGCCAGCAGCTTCCTGGCCAACGTCCTGACTTTC. The rearrangement joins TRBV7-3 to TRBJ2-6; no definite D call. The CDR3 is made up of 12 amino acids. Looked up from germline, CDR1 is SGHTA and CDR2 is FQGTGA. V was shortened by 3 bases and J by 6 bases, with 3 bases between the two germline ends. Full variable domain (missing parts from reference TRBV7-3 and TRBJ2-6): GAGVSQTPSNKVTEKGKYVELRCDPISGHTALYWYRQSLGQGPEFLIYFQGTGAADDSGLPNDRFFAVRPEGSVSTLKIQRTERGDSAVYLCASSFLANVLTFGAGSRLTVL.

V gene TRBV25-1 combines with J gene TRBJ2-5, with 10 bases lining up with TRBD1. J gave up 5 bases and V 4 bases, and 4 bases lay outside the gene matches. This CDR3 region has 14 residues. The germline gives CDR1 MGHDK, CDR2 SYGVNS. In DNA form, the CDR3 reads TGTGCCAGCAGTGGACGGACAGGGGGGGAGACCCAGTACTTC. Amino acids: CASSGRTGGETQYF. The whole variable domain, filled in from reference TRBV25-1 and TRBJ2-5, reads EADIYQTPRYLVIGTGKKITLECSQTMGHDKMYWYQQDPGMELHLIHYSYGVNSTEKGDLSSESTVSRIRTEHFPLTLESARPSHTSQYLCASSGRTGGETQYFGPGTRLLVL.

The J gene is TRBJ2-3, the V gene TRBV5-1; TRBD2 might be the D (6 bases). The CDR3 is 15 residues long. Germline loops: CDR1 SGHRS, CDR2 YFSETQ. V was trimmed by 4 bases and J by 1 base, leaving 13 bases between them. For the CDR3, the DNA is TGCGCCAGCAGCATAGGATCGGGGGGCACAGATACGCAGTATTTT. Translated, it gives CASSIGSGGTDTQYF.

In its sample, this clone was seen once. The chain has TRBV5-1 and TRBJ1-1, with TRBD1 identical over 9 bases. The germline CDR1 and CDR2 sequences are SGHRS and YFSETQ. V shed 5 bases and J 3 bases; nucleotides not matched to a gene: 14. This CDR3 is built from 17 residues. DNA of the CDR3: TGCGCCAGCAGATTTTCAAGCATTCGGGACAGGGACACTGAAGCTTTCTTT. Its protein product is CASRFSSIRDRDTEAFF.

The V gene is TRBV6-6, the J gene TRBJ1-2; tentative D call: TRBD1 (5 bases). The V gene's germline CDR1 is MNHNY and CDR2 SVGAGI (reference sequence). The CDR3 is made up of 13 amino acids. The ends were cut back, 4 bases at V and 1 base at J, with 7 bases in the middle. The DNA for the CDR3 is TGTGCCAGCAGTTCCCAGGGTAACTATGGCTACACCTTC. Encoded protein: CASSSQGNYGYTF.

The chain is built from TRBV19 and TRBJ2-1; TRBD2 matches 16 bases. Germline-derived CDR1 and CDR2 are LNHDA and SQIVND (reference sequence). V was clipped by 8 bases and J by 9 bases; unmatched bases: 16. The CDR3 has 18 amino acids. The CDR3 loop reads CASLFMAEGLAGGGEQFF. DNA of the CDR3: TGTGCCAGTCTCTTCATGGCTGAGGGACTAGCGGGAGGGGGTGAGCAGTTCTTC. The variable domain in full, completed from reference TRBV19 and TRBJ2-1, reads DGGITQSPKYLFRKEGQNVTLSCEQNLNHDAMYWYRQDPGQGLRLIYYSQIVNDFQKGDIAEGYSVSREKKESFPLTVTSAQKNPTAFYLCASLFMAEGLAGGGEQFFGPGTRLTVL.

The chain links TRBV2 to TRBJ2-3; TRBD2 might be the D (5 bases). V lost 7 bases and J 6 bases, leaving 23 bases between the germline ends. The CDR3 consists of 16 residues. Germline-derived CDR1 and CDR2 are SNHLY and FYNNEI. Here the CDR3 DNA reads TGTGCCAGCACCCTGAACGACTACAACCAGCCGGATACGCAGTATTTT. As protein: CASTLNDYNQPDTQYF. Using reference TRBV2 and TRBJ2-3 for the parts outside the CDR3, the full variable domain is EPEVTQTPSHQVTQMGQEVILRCVPISNHLYFYWYRQILGQKVEFLVSFYNNEISEKSEIFDDQFSVERPDGSNFTLKIRSTKLEDSAMYFCASTLNDYNQPDTQYFGPGTRLTVL.